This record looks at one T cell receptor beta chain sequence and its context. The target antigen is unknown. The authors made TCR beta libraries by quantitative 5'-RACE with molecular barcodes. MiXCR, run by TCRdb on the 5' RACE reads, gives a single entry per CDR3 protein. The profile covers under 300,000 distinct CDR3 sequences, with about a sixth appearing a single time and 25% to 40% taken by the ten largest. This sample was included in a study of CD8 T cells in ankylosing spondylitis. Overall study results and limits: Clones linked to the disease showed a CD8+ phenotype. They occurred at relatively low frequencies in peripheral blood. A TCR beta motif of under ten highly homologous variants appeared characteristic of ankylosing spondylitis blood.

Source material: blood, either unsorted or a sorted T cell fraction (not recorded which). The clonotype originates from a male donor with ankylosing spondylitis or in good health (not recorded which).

DNA for the CDR3: TGCGCCAGCAGCGACGGACAGGGCCCTAATGAAAAACTGTTTTTT. It codes for CASSDGQGPNEKLFF. The V and J genes are TRBV5-1 and TRBJ1-4; 8 bases fit TRBD1. This CDR3 spans 15 amino acids. The V gene's germline CDR1 is SGHRS and CDR2 YFSETQ. Trimming cost V 4 bases and J 3 bases; bases outside gene matches: 5. Supplemented by reference TRBV5-1 and TRBJ1-4, the full variable domain reads KAGVTQTPRYLIKTRGQQVTLSCSPISGHRSVSWYQQTPGQGLQFLFEYFSETQRNKGNFPGRFSGRQFSNSRSEMNVSTLELGDSALYLCASSDGQGPNEKLFFGSGTQLSVL.